The 9 T cell receptor beta chains listed next were all sequenced from one sample in a study of blood T cell repertoires in COVID-19. Clones were sequenced by immunoSEQ multiplex PCR, and TCRdb holds only the in-frame ones, with some missing. The sample shows roughly 250,000 clones, around nine tenths of them seen only once. Sequenced sample: peripheral blood. These receptors all come from a man aged 35 to 55 who had recovered from COVID-19.

CDR3 loop: CASSLAAGQILNTEAFF. CDR3 nucleotide sequence: TGTGCCAGCAGCTTAGCGGCGGGACAGATATTGAACACTGAAGCTTTCTTT. The chain links TRBV7-2 to TRBJ1-1, with 7 bases fitting TRBD1. Germline V lookup: CDR1 SGHTA, CDR2 FQGNSA. This CDR3 has 17 amino acids. After removal of 0 bases from V and 0 bases from J, the junction contained 7 bases not matched to a gene.

The chain links TRBV7-2 to TRBJ2-3; a weak D match, TRBD2 (6 bases). With 5 bases removed from V and 2 bases from J, the gap between germline ends came to 14 bases. This CDR3 contains 15 residues. Germline loops: CDR1 SGHTA, CDR2 FQGNSA. The CDR3 nucleotides read TGTGCCAGCAGCCCCCGGGACTTCGACACAGATACGCAGTATTTT. This codes for CASSPRDFDTDTQYF.

The chain links TRBV21-1 to TRBJ2-5; the table's TRBD2 call for D was not verified on the DNA. TRBV21-1 is designated a pseudogene. The CDR3 runs 18 residues. The CDR3 sequence is CASSTLPRASGSWETQYF. CDR3 bases: TGTGCCAGCAGCACTCTACCTCGGGCTAGCGGGAGTTGGGAGACCCAGTACTTC.

V and J are TRBV19 and TRBJ2-1, with D maybe TRBD2 (5 bases). Trimming removed 1 base from V and 2 bases from J, with 12 bases in between. CDR3 length equals 16 residues. Germline V gives CDR1 LNHDA, CDR2 SQIVND (reference sequence). CDR3 coding DNA: TGTGCCAGTAGTATAGGAGGGTCCGGAGCCTACAATGAGCAGTTCTTC. Translated: CASSIGGSGAYNEQFF. The whole variable domain, remainder taken from reference TRBV19 and TRBJ2-1, is DGGITQSPKYLFRKEGQNVTLSCEQNLNHDAMYWYRQDPGQGLRLIYYSQIVNDFQKGDIAEGYSVSREKKESFPLTVTSAQKNPTAFYLCASSIGGSGAYNEQFFGPGTRLTVL.

In its sample, this clone was seen once. The chain combines TRBV2 with TRBJ2-1; D call uncertain. CDR1 and CDR2 from the germline V gene are SNHLY and FYNNEI. V dropped 7 bases and J dropped 5 bases, with 18 bases sitting between them. There are 15 residues in the CDR3. This CDR3 is CASMVYMNTNNEQFF. The CDR3 bases are TGTGCCAGCATGGTGTACATGAACACAAACAATGAGCAGTTCTTC.

The chain has TRBV19 and TRBJ1-1; 10 nucleotides align to TRBD1. V lost 7 bases, J lost 6 bases, and 8 bases stayed unmatched. This CDR3 has 14 residues. CDR1 LNHDA and CDR2 SQIVND come from the germline V gene (reference sequence). CDR3 amino acids: CASIRGQGYSEAFF. The CDR3 bases are TGTGCCAGTATCAGGGGACAGGGGTACTCTGAAGCTTTCTTT.

The chain couples TRBV6-5 to TRBJ1-5; possibly TRBD1 for D (5 bases). V gave up 7 bases and J gave up 0 bases, with 10 bases separating them. The CDR3 is 14 amino acids. From germline, CDR1 is MNHEY and CDR2 SVGAGI. CDR3 nucleotide sequence: TGTGCCAGCAAACAGGAATATAGCAATCAGCCCCAGCATTTT. This codes for CASKQEYSNQPQHF.

This sequence joins TRBV6-5 and TRBJ2-1; the D gene is possibly TRBD1 (5 bases). The V gene's germline CDR1 is MNHEY and CDR2 SVGAGI. Trimming pared 6 bases from V and 8 bases from J, leaving 11 bases between. This CDR3 has 12 amino acids. CDR3 sequence reads: CASRTVNYEQFF. In nucleotides, the CDR3 is TGTGCCAGCAGGACAGTAAACTATGAGCAGTTCTTC.

The chain couples TRBV9 to TRBJ2-5, with 7 bases lining up with TRBD2. The ends lost 1 base at V and 10 bases at J; junction bases unmatched: 7. CDR3 length: 13 residues. Germline V gene data show CDR1 as SGDLS and CDR2 as YYNGEE. The CDR3: CASSVTQTSLQYF. The CDR3 nucleotides read TGTGCCAGCAGCGTAACACAGACTAGCCTCCAGTACTTC.